The text below deals with one TCR beta chain. The data were taken from a study of blood T cell repertoires in COVID-19. Study background: Samples taken during acute and convalescent COVID-19 were collected in the United States, Italy and Spain. In each case, the material was cDNA or gDNA derived from T cells, B-cell-depleted T cells, or PBMCs.

The length of the CDR3 is 15 residues. V was shortened by 4 bases and J by 4 bases, with 14 bases between the two germline ends. The germline gives CDR1 KGHDR, CDR2 SFDVKD. As processed by the authors: It was from reference gene primer amplification that nucleated cell counts were estimated. The repertoire was sequenced with immunoSEQ multiplex PCR; TCRdb's copy has only in-frame clones and lacks some. That table supplies the V and J calls and clone size; D and trimming were determined from the DNA. The sample yields around 100,000 clones, 80% to 95% seen once. The chain carries TRBV24-1 and TRBJ2-3; perhaps TRBD2 as D (5 bases). The receptor's source is a human donor with active COVID-19. The donor label of this sample is uncertain. The sample consisted of peripheral blood. The CDR3 loop reads CATSDPRGRADTQYF. CDR3 sequence (DNA): TGTGCCACCAGTGACCCCCGGGGAAGGGCAGATACGCAGTATTTT.